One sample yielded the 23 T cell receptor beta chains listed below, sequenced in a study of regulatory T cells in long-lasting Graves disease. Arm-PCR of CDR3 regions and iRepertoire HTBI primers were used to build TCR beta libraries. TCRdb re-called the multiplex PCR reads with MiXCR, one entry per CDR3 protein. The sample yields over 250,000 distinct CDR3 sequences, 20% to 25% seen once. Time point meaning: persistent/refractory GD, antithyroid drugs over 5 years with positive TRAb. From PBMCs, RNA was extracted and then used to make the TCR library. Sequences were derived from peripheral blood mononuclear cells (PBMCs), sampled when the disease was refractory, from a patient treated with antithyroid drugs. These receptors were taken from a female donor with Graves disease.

The CDR3 protein is CASSPGLAGLWGETQYF. The CDR3 coding sequence is TGTGCCAGCAGTCCGGGACTAGCGGGATTATGGGGAGAGACCCAGTACTTC. The V call is TRBV27, the J call TRBJ2-5; TRBD2 agrees at 13 bases. The CDR3 covers 17 residues. With 5 bases clipped from V and 4 bases from J, the junction kept 10 bases outside the gene matches. Germline V lookup: CDR1 MNHEY, CDR2 SMNVEV (reference sequence).

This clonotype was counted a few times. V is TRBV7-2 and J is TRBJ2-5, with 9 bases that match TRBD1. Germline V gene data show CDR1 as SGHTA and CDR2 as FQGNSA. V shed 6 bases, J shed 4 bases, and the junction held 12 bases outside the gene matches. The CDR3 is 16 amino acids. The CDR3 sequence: CASSLAGTGWRETQYF. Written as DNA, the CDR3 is TGTGCCAGCAGTCTCGCCGGGACAGGGTGGCGAGAGACCCAGTACTTC. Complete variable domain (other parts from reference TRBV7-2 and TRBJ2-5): GAGVSQSPSNKVTEKGKDVELRCDPISGHTALYWYRQSLGQGLEFLIYFQGNSAPDKSGLPSDRFSAERTGGSVSTLTIQRTQQEDSAVYLCASSLAGTGWRETQYFGPGTRLLVL.

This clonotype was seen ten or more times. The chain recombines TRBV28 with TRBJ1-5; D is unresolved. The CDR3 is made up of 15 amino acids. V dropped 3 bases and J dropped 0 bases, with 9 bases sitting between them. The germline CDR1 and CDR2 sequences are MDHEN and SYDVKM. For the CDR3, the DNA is TGTGCCAGCAGTTTGCCAGACGGTAGCAATCAGCCCCAGCATTTT. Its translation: CASSLPDGSNQPQHF.

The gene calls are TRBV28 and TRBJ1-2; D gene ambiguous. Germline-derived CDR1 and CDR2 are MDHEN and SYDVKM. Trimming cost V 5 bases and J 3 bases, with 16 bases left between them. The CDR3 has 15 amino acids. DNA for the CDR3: TGTGCCAGCAGTCCTCCAGCAGTCGCTGACTATGGCTACACCTTC. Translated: CASSPPAVADYGYTF.

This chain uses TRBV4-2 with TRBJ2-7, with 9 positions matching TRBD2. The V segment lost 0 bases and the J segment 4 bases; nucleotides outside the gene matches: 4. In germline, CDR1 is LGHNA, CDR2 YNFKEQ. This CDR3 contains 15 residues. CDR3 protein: CASSQEAGGPYEQYF. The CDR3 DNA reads TGTGCCAGCAGCCAAGAGGCGGGAGGGCCTTACGAGCAGTACTTC.

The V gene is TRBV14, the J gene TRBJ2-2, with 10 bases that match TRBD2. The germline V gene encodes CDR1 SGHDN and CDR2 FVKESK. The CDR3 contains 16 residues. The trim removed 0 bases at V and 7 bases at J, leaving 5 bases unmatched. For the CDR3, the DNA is TGTGCCAGCAGCCAAGATCTACTAGCGGGAAACGGGGAGCTGTTTTTT. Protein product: CASSQDLLAGNGELFF.

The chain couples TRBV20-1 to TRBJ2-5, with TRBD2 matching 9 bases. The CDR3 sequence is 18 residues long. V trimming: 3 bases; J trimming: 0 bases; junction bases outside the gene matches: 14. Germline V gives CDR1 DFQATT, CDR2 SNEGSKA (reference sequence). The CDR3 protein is CSARSIGGRGLYQETQYF. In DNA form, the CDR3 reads TGCAGTGCTAGGTCAATAGGCGGGAGGGGGTTATACCAAGAGACCCAGTACTTC.

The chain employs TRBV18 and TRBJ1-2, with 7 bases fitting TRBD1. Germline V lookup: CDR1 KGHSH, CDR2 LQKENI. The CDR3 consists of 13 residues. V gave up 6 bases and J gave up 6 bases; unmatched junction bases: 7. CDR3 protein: CASSLGTAHGYTF. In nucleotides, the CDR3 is TGTGCCAGCTCCCTCGGGACAGCTCATGGCTACACCTTC.

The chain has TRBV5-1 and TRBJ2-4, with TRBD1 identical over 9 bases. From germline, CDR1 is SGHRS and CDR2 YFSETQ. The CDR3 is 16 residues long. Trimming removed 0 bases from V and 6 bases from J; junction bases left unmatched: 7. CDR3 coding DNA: TGCGCCAGCAGCTTGGCCCCGGGACAGGGAACAAACATTCAGTACTTC. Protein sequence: CASSLAPGQGTNIQYF.

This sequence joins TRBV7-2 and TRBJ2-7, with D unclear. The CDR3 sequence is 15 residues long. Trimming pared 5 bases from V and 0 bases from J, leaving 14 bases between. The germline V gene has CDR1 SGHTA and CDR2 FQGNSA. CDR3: CASSDRVSGSYEQYF. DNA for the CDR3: TGTGCCAGCAGCGACCGAGTGTCCGGCTCCTACGAGCAGTACTTC.

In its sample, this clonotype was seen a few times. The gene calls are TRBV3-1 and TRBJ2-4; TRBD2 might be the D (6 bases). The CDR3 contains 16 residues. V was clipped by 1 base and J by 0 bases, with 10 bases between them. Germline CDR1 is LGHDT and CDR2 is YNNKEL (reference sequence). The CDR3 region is CASSQGAGLAKNIQYF. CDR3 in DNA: TGTGCCAGCAGCCAAGGAGCGGGTTTAGCCAAAAACATTCAGTACTTC.

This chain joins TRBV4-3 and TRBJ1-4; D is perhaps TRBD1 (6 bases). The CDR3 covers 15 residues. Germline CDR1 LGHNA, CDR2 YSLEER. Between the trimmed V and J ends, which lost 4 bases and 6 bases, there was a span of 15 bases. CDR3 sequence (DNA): TGCGCCAGCAGCCCGGGGGGGGGCGCGTATGAAAAACTGTTTTTT. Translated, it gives CASSPGGGAYEKLFF.

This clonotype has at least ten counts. CDR3 nucleotide sequence: TGTGCCAGCAGTTCCCCGATAGCTAACTATGGCTACACCTTC. It encodes CASSSPIANYGYTF. V gene TRBV6-5 combines with J gene TRBJ1-2; D gene ambiguous. CDR3 length: 14 amino acids. V lost 4 bases and J lost 0, with 9 bases in between. In germline, CDR1 is MNHEY, CDR2 SVGAGI.

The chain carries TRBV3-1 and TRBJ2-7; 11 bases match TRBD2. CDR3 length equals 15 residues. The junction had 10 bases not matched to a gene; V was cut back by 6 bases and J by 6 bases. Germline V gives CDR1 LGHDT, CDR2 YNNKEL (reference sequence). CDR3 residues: CASRATLAGAFEQYF. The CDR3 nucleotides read TGTGCCAGCAGAGCGACACTAGCGGGAGCGTTCGAGCAGTACTTC.

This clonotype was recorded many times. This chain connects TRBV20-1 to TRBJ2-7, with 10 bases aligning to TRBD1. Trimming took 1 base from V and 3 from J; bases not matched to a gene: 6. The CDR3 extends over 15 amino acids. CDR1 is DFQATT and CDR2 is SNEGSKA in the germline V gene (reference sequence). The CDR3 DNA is TGCAGTGCTAGAGGGACAGGGGGGTTTATCTACGAGCAGTACTTC. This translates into CSARGTGGFIYEQYF.

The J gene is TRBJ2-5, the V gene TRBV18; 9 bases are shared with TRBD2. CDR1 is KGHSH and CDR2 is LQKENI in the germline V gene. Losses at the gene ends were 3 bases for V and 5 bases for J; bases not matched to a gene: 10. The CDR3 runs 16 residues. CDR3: CASSPGVAGDLETQYF. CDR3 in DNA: TGTGCCAGCTCACCGGGGGTAGCGGGAGATTTGGAGACCCAGTACTTC. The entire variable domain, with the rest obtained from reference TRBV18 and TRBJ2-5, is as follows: NAGVMQNPRHLVRRRGQEARLRCSPMKGHSHVYWYRQLPEEGLKFMVYLQKENIIDESGMPKERFSAEFPKEGPSILRIQQVVRGDSAAYFCASSPGVAGDLETQYFGPGTRLLVL.

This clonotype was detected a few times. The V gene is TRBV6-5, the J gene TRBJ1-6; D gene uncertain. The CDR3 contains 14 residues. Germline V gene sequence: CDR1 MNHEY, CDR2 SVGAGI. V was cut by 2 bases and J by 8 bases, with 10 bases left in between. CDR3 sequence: CASSYRSTYSPLHF. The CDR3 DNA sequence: TGTGCCAGCAGTTACAGGAGTACTTATTCACCCCTCCACTTT.

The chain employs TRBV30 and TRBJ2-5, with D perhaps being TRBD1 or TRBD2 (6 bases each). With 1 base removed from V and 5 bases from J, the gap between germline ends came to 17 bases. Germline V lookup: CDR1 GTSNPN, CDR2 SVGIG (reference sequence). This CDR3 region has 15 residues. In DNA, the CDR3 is TGTGCCTGGAGTGAGGGGGGCGGTATGTCGGAGACCCAGTACTTC. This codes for CAWSEGGGMSETQYF.

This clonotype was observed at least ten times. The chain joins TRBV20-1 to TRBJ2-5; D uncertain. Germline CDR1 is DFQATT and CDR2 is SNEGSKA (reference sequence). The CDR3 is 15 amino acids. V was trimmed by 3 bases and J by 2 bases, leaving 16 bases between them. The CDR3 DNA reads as TGCAGTGCTAGTAACGGGTTCTACTCACAAGAGACCCAGTACTTC. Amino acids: CSASNGFYSQETQYF.

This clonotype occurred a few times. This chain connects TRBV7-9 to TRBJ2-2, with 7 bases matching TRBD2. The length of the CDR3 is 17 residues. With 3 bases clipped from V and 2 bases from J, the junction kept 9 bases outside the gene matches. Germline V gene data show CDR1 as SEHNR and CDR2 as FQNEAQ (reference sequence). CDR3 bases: TGTGCCAGCAGCTTTCTCCCGGGACTACCAAACACCGGGGAGCTGTTTTTT. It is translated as CASSFLPGLPNTGELFF.

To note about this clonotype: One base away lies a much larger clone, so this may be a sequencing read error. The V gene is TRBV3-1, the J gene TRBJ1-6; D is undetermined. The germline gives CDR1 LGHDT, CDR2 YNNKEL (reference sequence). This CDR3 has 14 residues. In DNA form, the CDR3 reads TGTGCCTGCAGCCAAGGGAGGGAACGATCACCCCTCCACTTT. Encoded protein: CACSQGRERSPLHF.

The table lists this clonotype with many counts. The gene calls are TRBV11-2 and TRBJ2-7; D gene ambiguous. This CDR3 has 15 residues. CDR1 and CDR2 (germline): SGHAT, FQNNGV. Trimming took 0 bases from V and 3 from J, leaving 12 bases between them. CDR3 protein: CASSLDPRADYEQYF. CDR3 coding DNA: TGTGCCAGCAGCTTAGATCCTCGGGCCGACTACGAGCAGTACTTC.

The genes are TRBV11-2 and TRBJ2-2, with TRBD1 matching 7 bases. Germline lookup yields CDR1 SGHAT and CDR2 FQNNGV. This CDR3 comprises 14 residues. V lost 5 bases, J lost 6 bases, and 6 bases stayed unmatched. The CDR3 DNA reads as TGTGCCAGCAGCCCAGAAGGGGGCCCCGGGGAGCTGTTTTTT. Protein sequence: CASSPEGGPGELFF.